This T cell receptor (beta chain) was profiled in a study of blood T cell repertoires in COVID-19. Study information: Donors in the United States, Italy and Spain gave samples during acute or convalescent COVID-19.

Cohort assignment relied on participant-reported clinical history. Method: immunoSEQ multiplex PCR; TCRdb's copy keeps in-frame clones and lacks some. The profile shows approximately 200,000 clones, 75% to 90% of them singletons. The germline CDR1 and CDR2 sequences are KGHSH and LQKENI. The trim removed 6 bases at V and 1 base at J, leaving 5 bases unmatched. The CDR3 loop spans 15 amino acids. Sequencing was carried out using PBMCs or T cells enriched from blood (not recorded which). This receptor was obtained from a woman in her twenties or thirties who had been exposed to COVID-19. The chain links TRBV18 to TRBJ1-1; 10 bases map to TRBD1. The DNA for the CDR3 is TGTGCCAGCTCCCCCGGGACAGGGGCGAACACTGAAGCTTTCTTT. The encoded protein is CASSPGTGANTEAFF.